This T cell receptor beta chain was recorded in a study of T cells expressing NK-cell markers. Overall study: Investigators obtained TCR beta repertoires from sorted CD3+CD56+NKG2C+, CD3+CD56+NKG2C- and CD3+CD56-NKG2C+ T cells. Out of eight donors sequenced, seven tested HCMV-seropositive and the remaining one seronegative.

The germline V gene has CDR1 SGHRS and CDR2 YFSETQ. This CDR3 spans 14 amino acids. In regard to this clonotype: Its target is not known.

TCRdb reanalyzed the 5' RACE reads, giving one entry per CDR3 protein sequence and no DNA. The ten most abundant clones cover 4% to 4.5% of a sample with 200,000 to 300,000 distinct CDR3 sequences. Study-level results: Researchers report these clonotypes also headed the CD3+CD56-NKG2C+ fraction in a handful of donors. Of CD8+ T cells, 1.0-7.0% belonged to dominant NKG2C+ clonotypes in roughly 6 donors.

The chain uses TRBV5-1 and TRBJ1-6. The source material was blood T cells: a sorted CD56 or NKG2C T cell subset, CD4+ or CD8+ T cells, or bulk PBMC T cells (not recorded which). The TCR was taken from a woman between 18 and 75 years old in good health. The CDR3 loop reads CASSLGREGSPLHF.